This TCR beta chain was captured by sequencing in a study of T-cell memory formation after mild COVID-19. Study-level points and caveats: Clones contracting over day 15 to 85 were CD4/CD8 balanced, with later expanders leaning CD4+. For contracting clones, CD4+ ones sat mainly in CM and EM, CD8+ in EMRA.

The J segment lost 0 bases and the V segment lost 0 bases, leaving 7 bases of the junction unmatched. The germline CDR1 and CDR2 sequences are SGHNT and YYREEE (reference sequence). The CDR3 has 19 amino acids. Using constant-segment primers, 5'RACE produced TCR alpha and TCR beta cDNA libraries carrying sample barcodes and UMIs. MiXCR, applied by TCRdb to the 5' RACE reads, yields one record per CDR3 protein. This sample yields roughly 110,000 distinct CDR3 sequences, of which approximately 13% are seen a single time; around 26% belongs to the top ten. A note on this clonotype: Its antigen is undetermined.

The chain has TRBV5-4 and TRBJ2-2, with TRBD2 identical over 11 bases. The TCR originated in an adult woman who had mild COVID-19 (a few samples of this study predate the infection). Cell type and time point are not known. Sequencing was carried out using PBMCs or a T cell subset sorted from them (not recorded which). CDR3 nucleotides: TGTGCCAGCAGCTTGGAGTACCTAGCGGGGGGCGCGAACACCGGGGAGCTGTTTTTT. Its translation: CASSLEYLAGGANTGELFF. Full variable domain (missing parts from reference TRBV5-4 and TRBJ2-2): ETGVTQSPTHLIKTRGQQVTLRCSSQSGHNTVSWYQQALGQGPQFIFQYYREEENGRGNFPPRFSGLQFPNYSSELNVNALELDDSALYLCASSLEYLAGGANTGELFFGEGSRLTVL.